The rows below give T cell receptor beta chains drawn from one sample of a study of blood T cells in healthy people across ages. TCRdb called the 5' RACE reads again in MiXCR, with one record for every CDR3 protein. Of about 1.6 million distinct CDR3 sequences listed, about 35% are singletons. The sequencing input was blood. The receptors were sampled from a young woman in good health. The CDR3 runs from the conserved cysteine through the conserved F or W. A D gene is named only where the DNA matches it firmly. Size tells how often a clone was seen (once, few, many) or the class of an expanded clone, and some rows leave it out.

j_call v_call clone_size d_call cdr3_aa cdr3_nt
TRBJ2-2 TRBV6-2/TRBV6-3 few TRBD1 CASSKDRWGTGELFF TGTGCCAGCAGTAAGGACAGGTGGGGGACCGGGGAGCTGTTTTTT
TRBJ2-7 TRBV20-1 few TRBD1 CSARDRDRGLHEQYF TGCAGTGCTAGAGACCGGGACAGGGGGCTTCACGAGCAGTACTTC
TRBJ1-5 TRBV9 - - CASSADPDSNQPQHF TGTGCCAGCAGCGCCGATCCCGATAGCAATCAGCCCCAGCATTTT
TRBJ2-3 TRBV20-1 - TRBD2 CSARLASGGITDTQYF TGCAGTGCTAGATTAGCTAGCGGGGGTATCACAGATACGCAGTATTTT
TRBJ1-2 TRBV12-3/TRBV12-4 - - CASNPLYGYTF TGTGCCAGCAACCCCCTCTATGGCTACACCTTC
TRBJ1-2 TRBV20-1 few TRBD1 CSARPGQGDYGYTF TGCAGTGCTAGACCCGGACAGGGCGACTATGGCTACACCTTC
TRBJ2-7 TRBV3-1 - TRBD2 CASSPRTSGGPRSYEQYF TGTGCCAGCAGCCCCCGGACTAGCGGGGGGCCAAGATCCTACGAGCAGTACTTC
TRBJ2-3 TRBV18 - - CASSHSVLSTDTQYF TGTGCCAGCTCCCACAGCGTATTAAGCACAGATACGCAGTATTTT
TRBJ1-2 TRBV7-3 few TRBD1 CASSLEGTGRSGYTF TGTGCCAGCAGCTTAGAGGGGACAGGGCGGTCGGGCTACACCTTC
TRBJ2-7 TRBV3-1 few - CASSGRESYEQYF TGTGCCAGCAGCGGCAGGGAATCCTACGAGCAGTACTTC
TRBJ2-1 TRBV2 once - CASSEGLARMGEQFF TGTGCCAGCAGTGAAGGGCTAGCGCGCATGGGGGAGCAGTTCTTC
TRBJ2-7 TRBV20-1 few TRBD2 CSARYGTRLYEQYF TGCAGTGCTAGATATGGGACTAGGCTATACGAGCAGTACTTC
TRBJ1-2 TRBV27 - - CASSPGPGRGYGYTF TGTGCCAGCAGTCCCGGACCGGGTCGGGGTTACGGCTACACCTTC
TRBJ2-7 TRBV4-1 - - CASSPHPAGRLSEQYF TGCGCCAGCAGCCCACATCCCGCGGGGCGCCTGTCCGAGCAGTACTTC
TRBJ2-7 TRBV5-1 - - CASSLWRQGDDEQYF TGCGCCAGCAGCTTGTGGAGGCAGGGTGATGACGAGCAGTACTTC
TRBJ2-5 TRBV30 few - CAWSGSGKAQYF TGTGCCTGGAGCGGTAGCGGAAAGGCCCAGTACTTC
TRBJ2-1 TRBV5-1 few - CASSFGTGIMNEQFF TGCGCCAGCAGCTTCGGTACAGGGATAATGAATGAGCAGTTCTTC
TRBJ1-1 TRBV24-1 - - CATSDGAMNTEAFF TGTGCCACCAGTGACGGGGCTATGAACACTGAAGCTTTCTTT
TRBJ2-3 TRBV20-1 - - CSAMGGASTDTQYF TGCAGTGCTATGGGTGGAGCTAGCACAGATACGCAGTATTTT
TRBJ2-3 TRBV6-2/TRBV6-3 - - CASSYRAGSADTQYF TGTGCCAGTAGTTACCGGGCAGGAAGCGCAGATACGCAGTATTTT
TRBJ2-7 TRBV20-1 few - CSARINSYEQYF TGCAGTGCTAGAATAAACTCCTACGAGCAGTACTTC
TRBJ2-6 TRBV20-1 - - CSARAGRIMSGANVLTF TGCAGTGCTAGAGCGGGACGGATTATGTCTGGGGCCAACGTCCTGACTTTC
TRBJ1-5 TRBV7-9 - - CASSLVPGSQPQHF TGTGCCAGCAGCTTAGTGCCAGGGAGTCAGCCCCAGCATTTT
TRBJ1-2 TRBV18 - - CASSSGRKTYGYTF TGTGCCAGCTCATCCGGACGGAAGACCTATGGCTACACCTTC
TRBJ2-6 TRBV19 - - CASSMSSGANVLTF TGTGCCAGTAGTATGAGCTCTGGGGCCAACGTCCTGACTTTC
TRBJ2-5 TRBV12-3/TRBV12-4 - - CASSLGRRGQETQYF TGTGCCAGCAGTTTAGGACGGAGGGGCCAAGAGACCCAGTACTTC
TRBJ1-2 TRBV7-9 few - CASSLVSLNYGYTF TGTGCCAGCAGCTTAGTTAGTCTTAACTATGGCTACACCTTC
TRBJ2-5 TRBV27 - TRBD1 CASSFDRERETQYF TGTGCCAGCAGTTTCGACAGGGAGAGAGAGACCCAGTACTTC
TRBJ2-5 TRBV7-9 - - CASSFLDTQETQYF TGTGCCAGCAGCTTCTTGGACACCCAAGAGACCCAGTACTTC
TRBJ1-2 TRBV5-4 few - CASSTTGLLGYTF TGTGCCAGCAGCACTACAGGGTTGTTGGGCTACACCTTC
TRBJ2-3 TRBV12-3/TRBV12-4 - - CASSLAGGSTDAQYF TGTGCCAGCAGTTTAGCGGGAGGCAGCACAGATGCGCAGTATTTT
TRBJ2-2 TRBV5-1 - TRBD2 CASSLPGLAGSGELFF TGCGCCAGCAGCCTACCGGGACTAGCGGGGTCCGGGGAGCTGTTTTTT
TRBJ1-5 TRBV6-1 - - CATKSSYSNQPQHF TGTGCCACTAAATCTTCGTATAGCAATCAGCCCCAGCATTTT